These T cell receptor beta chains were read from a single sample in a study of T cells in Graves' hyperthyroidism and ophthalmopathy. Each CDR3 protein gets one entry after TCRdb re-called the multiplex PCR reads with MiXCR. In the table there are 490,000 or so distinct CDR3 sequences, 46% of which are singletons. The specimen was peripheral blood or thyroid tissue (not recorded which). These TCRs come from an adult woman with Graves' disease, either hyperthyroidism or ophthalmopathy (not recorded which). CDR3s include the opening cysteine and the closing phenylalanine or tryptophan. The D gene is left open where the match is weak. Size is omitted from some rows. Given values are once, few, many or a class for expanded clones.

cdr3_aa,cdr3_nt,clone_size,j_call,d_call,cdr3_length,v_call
CASAESWANVLTF,TGTGCCAGCGCAGAATCCTGGGCCAACGTCCTGACTTTC,many,TRBJ2-6,NA,13,TRBV11-2
CASSVARGIQETQYF,TGTGCTAGCAGCGTGGCCCGGGGCATACAAGAGACCCAGTACTTC,few,TRBJ2-5,NA,15,TRBV7-7
CASSHSGIHEQYF,TGTGCCAGCAGCCATAGCGGGATTCACGAGCAGTACTTC,NA,TRBJ2-7,TRBD2,13,TRBV12-3/TRBV12-4
CASSVYREGDGYTF,TGTGCCAGCAGCGTCTACAGGGAAGGGGATGGCTACACCTTC,many,TRBJ1-2,NA,14,TRBV7-9
CASNSGANVLTF,TGTGCCAGCAATTCGGGGGCCAACGTCCTGACTTTC,few,TRBJ2-6,NA,12,TRBV7-6
CASSFITPGRETQYF,TGTGCCAGCAGTTTCATAACCCCGGGGCGAGAGACCCAGTACTTC,few,TRBJ2-5,NA,15,TRBV28
CASSYGTPRLHF,TGTGCCAGCAGTTACGGCACCCCTCGCCTCCACTTT,NA,TRBJ1-6,NA,12,TRBV2
CSATELHEKLFF,TGCAGCGCGACGGAGTTGCACGAAAAACTGTTTTTT,many,TRBJ1-4,NA,12,TRBV29-1
CATSRDRVNEQYF,TGTGCCACCAGCAGAGACCGGGTTAACGAGCAGTACTTC,many,TRBJ2-7,NA,13,TRBV15
CSASPVGQVGYEQYF,TGCAGTGCTAGTCCTGTGGGACAGGTGGGCTACGAGCAGTACTTC,many,TRBJ2-7,TRBD1,15,TRBV20-1
CSAVGERADTEAFF,TGCAGCGCGGTCGGGGAGAGGGCGGACACTGAAGCTTTCTTT,many,TRBJ1-1,NA,14,TRBV29-1
CASSSQQGAHTEAFF,TGTGCCAGCAGCAGTCAGCAGGGTGCGCACACTGAAGCTTTCTTT,NA,TRBJ1-1,NA,15,TRBV7-9
CSVQGTASGNTIYF,TGCAGCGTTCAAGGGACAGCCTCTGGAAACACCATATATTTT,NA,TRBJ1-3,TRBD1,14,TRBV29-1
CSAPVVWGGGYTF,TGCAGTGCCCCCGTAGTTTGGGGAGGGGGCTACACCTTC,NA,TRBJ1-2,NA,13,TRBV20-1
CSATGTGGTGANVLTF,TGCAGTGCAACCGGGACAGGGGGTACTGGGGCCAACGTCCTGACTTTC,many,TRBJ2-6,TRBD1,16,TRBV20-1
CSVGDRGNNQPQHF,TGCAGCGTTGGGGACAGGGGGAACAATCAGCCCCAGCATTTT,NA,TRBJ1-5,TRBD1,14,TRBV29-1
CASSYPNNQPQHF,TGTGCCAGCAGTTACCCAAACAATCAGCCCCAGCATTTT,NA,TRBJ1-5,NA,13,TRBV6-5
CASRGPGRVGSEAFF,TGTGCCAGCAGGGGACCGGGGAGGGTGGGCTCTGAAGCTTTCTTT,NA,TRBJ1-1,NA,15,TRBV6-1
CASSLEAVEQYF,TGTGCCAGCAGCTTAGAGGCAGTCGAGCAGTACTTC,NA,TRBJ2-7,NA,12,TRBV7-9
CASSLGTSSNQPQHF,TGTGCCAGCAGCTTAGGTACCAGTAGCAATCAGCCCCAGCATTTT,many,TRBJ1-5,NA,15,TRBV7-8
CSARKQGANTGELFF,TGCAGTGCCCGGAAACAGGGGGCCAACACCGGGGAGCTGTTTTTT,NA,TRBJ2-2,TRBD1,15,TRBV20-1
CASSSTTGNQPQHF,TGTGCCAGCAGTTCGACGACTGGCAATCAGCCCCAGCATTTT,NA,TRBJ1-5,NA,14,TRBV12-3/TRBV12-4
CSVDGLGGRDTEAFF,TGCAGCGTTGACGGTCTTGGGGGACGGGACACTGAAGCTTTCTTT,few,TRBJ1-1,NA,15,TRBV29-1
CASSLEWIGWTDTYEQYF,TGCGCCAGCAGCTTGGAATGGATTGGCTGGACGGATACCTACGAGCAGTACTTC,many,TRBJ2-7,NA,18,TRBV5-1
CATSDTGGPGDTQYF,TGTGCCACCAGTGATACGGGAGGGCCGGGAGATACGCAGTATTTT,few,TRBJ2-3,TRBD2,15,TRBV24-1
CASSYSSTIPPDEQYF,TGTGCCAGCAGTTACTCGAGTACGATCCCCCCGGACGAGCAGTACTTC,many,TRBJ2-7,NA,16,TRBV6-5
CATSTNRDRLSYGYTF,TGTGCCACCAGCACGAACCGGGACAGGTTATCCTATGGCTACACCTTC,many,TRBJ1-2,TRBD1,16,TRBV15
CASSWGRQGTPLHF,TGTGCCAGCAGCTGGGGGAGACAGGGGACACCCCTCCACTTT,NA,TRBJ1-6,TRBD1,14,TRBV7-2
CASSHWPGKYF,TGTGCCAGCAGCCATTGGCCCGGTAAGTACTTC,many,TRBJ2-7,NA,11,TRBV3-1
CASSRQGGSPLHF,TGTGCCAGCAGTCGGCAGGGAGGCTCACCCCTCCACTTT,many,TRBJ1-6,NA,13,TRBV6-5
CSVRDYQETQYF,TGCAGCGTACGGGACTACCAAGAGACCCAGTACTTC,once,TRBJ2-5,NA,12,TRBV29-1
CARGWLVAGGSYEQYF,TGTGCTAGGGGTTGGCTAGTGGCGGGAGGTTCCTACGAGCAGTACTTC,once,TRBJ2-7,TRBD2,16,TRBV24-1
CASSERTLGHGYTF,TGTGCCAGCAGTGAGAGAACCCTGGGGCATGGCTACACCTTC,NA,TRBJ1-2,NA,14,TRBV2
CASSQGVREVETQYF,TGTGCCAGCAGCCAAGGGGTGCGGGAGGTGGAGACCCAGTACTTC,NA,TRBJ2-5,TRBD2,15,TRBV4-2
CASSLRQGLNEKLFF,TGTGCCAGCAGCCTCCGACAGGGACTTAATGAAAAACTGTTTTTT,once,TRBJ1-4,TRBD1,15,TRBV7-9
CASSYGHTGRISYEQYF,TGTGCCAGCAGTTACGGACATACGGGCCGAATCTCCTACGAGCAGTACTTC,NA,TRBJ2-7,NA,17,TRBV6-5
CASRDRSHNYEQYF,TGTGCCAGCAGAGACAGGTCCCACAACTACGAGCAGTACTTC,few,TRBJ2-7,NA,14,TRBV6-5
CATSDKGGETGELFF,TGTGCCACCAGTGATAAAGGGGGCGAAACCGGGGAGCTGTTTTTT,many,TRBJ2-2,TRBD1,15,TRBV24-1
CASPPSGGSGDTQYF,TGTGCCAGCCCCCCTAGCGGAGGTTCTGGAGATACGCAGTATTTT,NA,TRBJ2-3,TRBD2,15,TRBV6-6
CAISATSGSSYF,TGTGCCATCAGTGCGACTAGCGGGAGTTCGTACTTC,few,TRBJ2-7,TRBD2,12,TRBV10-3
CASTTYNEKLFF,TGTGCCAGCACTACGTACAATGAAAAACTGTTTTTT,many,TRBJ1-4,NA,12,TRBV2
CASRDRGLGAFF,TGTGCCAGTAGGGACAGGGGGCTGGGAGCTTTCTTT,NA,TRBJ1-1,TRBD1,12,TRBV19
CSVVRVNEQYF,TGCAGCGTTGTTAGGGTCAACGAGCAGTACTTC,many,TRBJ2-7,NA,11,TRBV29-1
CASSQTSLQETQYF,TGTGCCAGCAGCCAAACCAGCCTACAAGAGACCCAGTACTTC,NA,TRBJ2-5,NA,14,TRBV7-2
CSVAQGIVNTEAFF,TGCAGCGTCGCACAGGGAATTGTGAACACTGAAGCTTTCTTT,few,TRBJ1-1,NA,14,TRBV29-1
CASRGLAPTGMVGQYF,TGCGCCAGCAGGGGACTAGCGCCGACCGGTATGGTGGGCCAGTACTTC,NA,TRBJ2-5,TRBD2,16,TRBV10-2
CASSHETRVPAFF,TGTGCCAGCAGCCATGAAACCCGGGTCCCCGCTTTCTTT,NA,TRBJ1-1,NA,13,TRBV3-1
CSLARGYGEQYF,TGCAGCTTAGCAAGGGGGTATGGCGAGCAGTACTTC,NA,TRBJ2-7,NA,12,TRBV29-1
CSARGGVGETQYF,TGCAGTGCTAGAGGGGGAGTTGGGGAGACCCAGTACTTC,few,TRBJ2-5,NA,13,TRBV20-1
CASSLIPGADYGYTF,TGTGCCAGCAGCTTAATACCCGGGGCGGACTATGGCTACACCTTC,NA,TRBJ1-2,NA,15,TRBV13
CASSGIGTGHNQPQHF,TGTGCCAGCAGTGGAATCGGGACAGGGCACAATCAGCCCCAGCATTTT,NA,TRBJ1-5,TRBD1,16,TRBV2
CSVKGTSGDTIYF,TGCAGCGTTAAAGGGACTAGCGGAGACACCATATATTTT,NA,TRBJ1-3,NA,13,TRBV29-1
CSARGGQFRSNQPQHF,TGCAGTGCTAGAGGAGGACAGTTCCGTAGCAATCAGCCCCAGCATTTT,many,TRBJ1-5,NA,16,TRBV20-1
CASLSGGGRETQYF,TGCGCCAGCCTTAGTGGCGGCGGTCGTGAGACCCAGTACTTC,once,TRBJ2-5,NA,14,TRBV5-1
CASSNQGTHLGKLFF,TGTGCCAGCAGTAACCAGGGTACCCATCTCGGAAAACTGTTTTTT,few,TRBJ1-4,NA,15,TRBV6-5
CASSYWAGGPEAFF,TGTGCCAGCAGTTACTGGGCAGGGGGCCCTGAAGCTTTCTTT,few,TRBJ1-1,TRBD1,14,TRBV6-5
CAWSVRGPGANVLTF,TGTGCCTGGAGTGTTAGGGGGCCTGGGGCCAACGTCCTGACTTTC,NA,TRBJ2-6,TRBD1,15,TRBV30
CASGSSYNEQFF,TGTGCCAGCGGAAGCTCCTACAATGAGCAGTTCTTC,NA,TRBJ2-1,NA,12,TRBV7-8
CSVWRGTGELFF,TGCAGCGTTTGGCGGGGCACCGGGGAGCTGTTTTTT,many,TRBJ2-2,NA,12,TRBV29-1
CASNGDTEAFF,TGTGCCAGCAACGGCGACACTGAAGCTTTCTTT,many,TRBJ1-1,NA,11,TRBV6-6